The 25 T cell receptor beta chains reported below all come from one sample, sequenced in a study of T cell responses to AZD1222 COVID-19 vaccine. Clones were sequenced by immunoSEQ multiplex PCR, and TCRdb holds only the in-frame ones, with some missing. The sample consists of some 69,000 clones, roughly 85% of them appearing once. Source: peripheral blood, taken on day 0 of AZD1222 vaccination. These receptors all come from an adult in good health.

The chain employs TRBV11-2 and TRBJ1-1; 7 bases fit TRBD1. The germline CDR1 and CDR2 sequences are SGHAT and FQNNGV. This CDR3 has 15 amino acids. Unmatched junction bases numbered 11, after V lost 5 bases and J lost 5 bases. The chain's CDR3 is CASSGLRTGGTEAFF. CDR3 DNA: TGTGCCAGCAGCGGACTACGGACAGGAGGAACTGAAGCTTTCTTT. The variable domain in full, completed from reference TRBV11-2 and TRBJ1-1, reads EAGVAQSPRYKIIEKRQSVAFWCNPISGHATLYWYQQILGQGPKLLIQFQNNGVVDDSQLPKDRFSAERLKGVDSTLKIQPAKLEDSAVYLCASSGLRTGGTEAFFGQGTRLTVV.

The chain employs TRBV12-3 or TRBV12-4 and TRBJ1-1; D perhaps matches TRBD1 (5 bases). V shed 6 bases and J shed 8 bases, with 10 bases lying between them. The CDR3 is 11 amino acids. The CDR3 DNA is TGTGCCAGCAGGTACCGGGGGGAAGCTTTCTTT. It translates to CASRYRGEAFF.

This chain joins TRBV11-1 and TRBJ2-7; D could derive from TRBD1 or TRBD2 (5 bases each). The CDR3 is 14 residues long. With 1 base removed from V and 2 bases from J, the gap between germline ends came to 9 bases. Germline-derived CDR1 and CDR2 are SGHAT and FQDESV (reference sequence). CDR3 sequence: CASSLGLGAYEQYF. In DNA form, the CDR3 reads TGTGCCAGCAGCTTAGGTCTGGGGGCCTACGAGCAGTACTTC.

This sequence joins TRBV4-1 and TRBJ2-1, with 7 nucleotides matching TRBD1. V lost 3 bases to trimming and J lost 0 bases; unmatched junction nucleotides: 17. This CDR3 spans 20 amino acids. Germline CDR1 MGHRA, CDR2 YSYEKL. Here the CDR3 DNA reads TGCGCCAGCAGCCAGCACTATAGGCCGGGACAGCATACCTCCTACAATGAGCAGTTCTTC. Encoded protein: CASSQHYRPGQHTSYNEQFF.

The rearrangement joins TRBV19 to TRBJ1-4; TRBD1 agrees at 10 bases. Germline-derived CDR1 and CDR2 are LNHDA and SQIVND (reference sequence). J lost 7 bases, V lost 5 bases, and 4 bases had no gene match. This CDR3 has 14 residues. CDR3 amino acids: CASSETGGVEKLFF. As DNA, the CDR3 is TGTGCCAGTAGTGAGACAGGGGGCGTTGAAAAACTGTTTTTT.

This sequence joins TRBV18 and TRBJ2-1, with TRBD1 matching over 8 bases. Trimming took 4 bases from V and 0 from J; bases not matched to a gene: 5. The germline gives CDR1 KGHSH, CDR2 LQKENI. The CDR3 is made up of 16 amino acids. In DNA form, the CDR3 reads TGTGCCAGCTCACAGGGACAGGCGAGCTCCTACAATGAGCAGTTCTTC. This translates into CASSQGQASSYNEQFF.

This CDR3 is CASSLGRGTETQYF. CDR3 DNA sequence: TGTGCCAGCAGCTTGGGCAGGGGTACGGAGACCCAGTACTTC. The chain uses TRBV7-2 and TRBJ2-5; D is possibly TRBD1 (6 bases). CDR1 and CDR2 (germline): SGHTA, FQGNSA. This CDR3 region has 14 residues. Deletions cut 3 bases from V and 5 bases from J, with 13 bases between. Drawing the rest from reference TRBV7-2 and TRBJ2-5, the complete variable domain is GAGVSQSPSNKVTEKGKDVELRCDPISGHTALYWYRQSLGQGLEFLIYFQGNSAPDKSGLPSDRFSAERTGGSVSTLTIQRTQQEDSAVYLCASSLGRGTETQYFGPGTRLLVL.

The V gene is TRBV7-3, the J gene TRBJ2-7, with D possibly matching TRBD1 (6 bases). The CDR3 totals 13 residues. Germline-derived CDR1 and CDR2 are SGHTA and FQGTGA. V dropped 3 bases and J dropped 3 bases, with 9 bases sitting between them. The CDR3 is CASSFGQSYEQYF. The CDR3 DNA reads as TGTGCCAGCAGCTTCGGACAGAGCTACGAGCAGTACTTC.

This clone was counted only a few times. The V call is TRBV5-1, the J call TRBJ2-1; 10 nucleotides match TRBD2. Germline loops: CDR1 SGHRS, CDR2 YFSETQ. The CDR3 runs 16 residues. Trimming removed 1 base from V and 7 bases from J; junction bases left unmatched: 8. The CDR3: CASSLSIAGGANEQFF. In DNA form, the CDR3 reads TGCGCCAGCAGCTTGTCGATAGCGGGGGGCGCGAATGAGCAGTTCTTC.

The CDR3 sequence is CASSLRSDQPQHF. DNA of the CDR3: TGTGCCAGCAGCTTAAGATCCGATCAGCCCCAGCATTTT. V usage is TRBV7-9 and J usage is TRBJ1-5; no clear D gene. The CDR3 is 13 residues long. The germline V and J ends were trimmed by 2 bases and 5 bases, with 7 bases remaining between them. Germline V CDR1 and CDR2: SEHNR, FQNEAQ (reference sequence).

The rearrangement links TRBV5-6 to TRBJ2-2; unclear D gene. This CDR3 is built from 14 residues. Trimming stripped 0 bases from V and 6 bases from J, with 9 bases between. Germline V lookup: CDR1 SGHDT, CDR2 YYEEEE. The CDR3 here is CASSLEEISGELFF. The CDR3 region has the DNA TGTGCCAGCAGCTTGGAAGAGATTTCCGGGGAGCTGTTTTTT.

V gene TRBV6-6 combines with J gene TRBJ1-3; 7 bases agree with TRBD1. The V segment lost 1 base and the J segment 2 bases; nucleotides outside the gene matches: 5. Germline-derived CDR1 and CDR2 are MNHNY and SVGAGI (reference sequence). The CDR3 consists of 16 residues. As DNA, the CDR3 is TGTGCCAGCAGTTACTGGGGACAGCTTACTGGAAACACCATATATTTT. Its translation: CASSYWGQLTGNTIYF.

This clone was observed a handful of times. The chain combines TRBV19 with TRBJ1-1, with TRBD1 matching over 9 bases. Germline V lookup: CDR1 LNHDA, CDR2 SQIVND (reference sequence). The CDR3 consists of 13 residues. Losses at the gene ends were 9 bases for V and 6 bases for J; bases not matched to a gene: 8. The CDR3, as DNA: TGTGCCAGCCAAGACAGGGGGAGGTCTGAAGCTTTCTTT. It specifies CASQDRGRSEAFF.

The V call is TRBV5-1, the J call TRBJ2-2; maybe TRBD2 (5 bases). Germline V gene sequence: CDR1 SGHRS, CDR2 YFSETQ. The CDR3 runs to 14 residues. The ends were cut back, 7 bases at V and 4 bases at J, with 14 bases in the middle. CDR3 DNA sequence: TGCGCCAGCGTCCGTCTAGCCGGCACCGGGGAGCTGTTTTTT. Translation: CASVRLAGTGELFF.

The genes are TRBV29-1 and TRBJ1-3; the D is unclear. V gave up 4 bases and J gave up 0 bases, with 10 bases separating them. CDR3 size: 14 residues. Germline V CDR1 and CDR2: SQVTM, ANQGSEA. CDR3 loop: CSVGGSNSGNTIYF. DNA of the CDR3: TGCAGCGTTGGAGGCAGCAACTCTGGAAACACCATATATTTT.

The rearrangement links TRBV25-1 to TRBJ1-4; D perhaps matches TRBD1 (5 bases). The CDR3 runs to 16 residues. V lost 3 bases and J 5 bases, leaving 16 bases between the germline ends. Germline V CDR1 and CDR2: MGHDK, SYGVNS. The CDR3 protein is CASSDTVFGGNEKLFF. The CDR3 DNA reads TGTGCCAGCAGTGACACCGTGTTCGGGGGGAATGAAAAACTGTTTTTT.

The chain is built from TRBV25-1 and TRBJ1-2; D gene uncertain. This CDR3 has 11 amino acids. The V end lost 3 bases, the J end lost 3 bases, and 2 bases lay between the germline ends. Germline values: CDR1 MGHDK, CDR2 SYGVNS. The CDR3 sequence is CASSDYYGYTF. In DNA form, the CDR3 reads TGTGCCAGCAGTGACTACTATGGCTACACCTTC.

V and J are TRBV7-9 and TRBJ2-2; 7 positions agree with TRBD1. The CDR3 runs to 16 residues. Germline CDR1 SEHNR, CDR2 FQNEAQ (reference sequence). Unmatched junction bases numbered 11, after V lost 3 bases and J lost 7 bases. The CDR3 DNA reads as TGTGCCAGCAGCTTTGTACGACAGGGTATAGGCGGGGAGCTGTTTTTT. It codes for CASSFVRQGIGGELFF.

The J gene is TRBJ2-2, the V gene TRBV14, with 16 nucleotides matching TRBD2. The CDR3 totals 20 residues. In germline, CDR1 is SGHDN, CDR2 FVKESK. The J segment lost 3 bases and the V segment lost 4 bases, leaving 11 bases of the junction unmatched. The CDR3 region is CASSPRPGLAGGLHTGELFF. The CDR3 nucleotides are TGTGCCAGCAGCCCGCGTCCGGGACTAGCGGGGGGGCTGCACACCGGGGAGCTGTTTTTT.

This clone was seen a handful of times. Here the CDR3 DNA reads TGTGCCAGCAGGGCGACTTGGGCGTCCTACGAGCAGTACTTC. It encodes CASRATWASYEQYF. The chain couples TRBV6-5 to TRBJ2-7; D unclear. The CDR3 has 14 residues. V lost 6 bases and J 1 base, leaving 13 bases between the germline ends. Germline CDR1 and CDR2: MNHEY and SVGAGI.

This clone has only one observation. This chain uses TRBV7-2 with TRBJ2-7, with D hard to call. Germline V gives CDR1 SGHTA, CDR2 FQGNSA. CDR3 length: 13 residues. Trimming took off 1 base at V and 0 bases at J, with 4 bases between the two ends. In nucleotides, the CDR3 is TGTGCCAGCAGCTTAGGGGCCTCCTACGAGCAGTACTTC. It yields the protein CASSLGASYEQYF.

The gene calls are TRBV19 and TRBJ2-2; D might be TRBD2 (5 bases). CDR3 length equals 15 residues. Germline values: CDR1 LNHDA, CDR2 SQIVND (reference sequence). V was trimmed by 3 bases and J by 4 bases, leaving 12 bases between them. The CDR3 sequence: CASSIRGLFTGELFF. CDR3 DNA: TGTGCCAGTAGTATCCGGGGTCTCTTCACCGGGGAGCTGTTTTTT.

V is TRBV19 and J is TRBJ2-5, with TRBD1 identical over 8 bases. CDR3 length equals 15 residues. V lost 5 bases and J lost 3; bases outside the gene matches: 8. The germline V gene encodes CDR1 LNHDA and CDR2 SQIVND (reference sequence). The CDR3: CASSFGDRQKETQYF. As DNA, the CDR3 is TGTGCCAGTAGTTTCGGGGACAGGCAGAAAGAGACCCAGTACTTC.

This clone was recorded once. This chain uses TRBV3-1 (or the pseudogene TRBV3-2) with TRBJ1-5, with a tentative D call TRBD1 (5 bases). Germline V gene data show CDR1 as LGHDT and CDR2 as YNNKEL (reference sequence). Between the trimmed V and J ends, which lost 0 bases and 6 bases, there was a span of 12 bases. The CDR3 spans 15 residues. The CDR3 DNA is TGTGCCAGCAGCCAAGAGGGGGTTGGGAGTCAGCCCCAGCATTTT. Its protein product is CASSQEGVGSQPQHF.

The chain uses TRBV7-2 and TRBJ1-2; possibly TRBD1 for D (5 bases). Germline V gives CDR1 SGHTA, CDR2 FQGNSA. V shed 1 base and J shed 8 bases, with 11 bases lying between them. CDR3 length: 13 amino acids. In DNA, the CDR3 is TGTGCCAGCAGCTTAGATCCAGGGAGGGGCTACACCTTC. This sequence encodes CASSLDPGRGYTF.